The 28 T cell receptor beta chains given below trace back to one sample, sequenced in a study of blood T cell repertoires in COVID-19. Sequencing was performed with immunoSEQ multiplex PCR; in TCRdb, only in-frame clones are kept and a portion is missing. This sample has around 120,000 clones, with 75% to 90% found just once. Sequencing was carried out using peripheral blood. Receptors originate from a woman aged 80 or over with acute or convalescent COVID-19.

The J gene is TRBJ1-6, the V gene TRBV5-1; TRBD1 aligns across 9 bases. The V segment lost 0 bases and the J segment 8 bases; nucleotides outside the gene matches: 6. CDR3 size: 16 residues. Germline V gives CDR1 SGHRS, CDR2 YFSETQ. The CDR3 coding sequence is TGCGCCAGCAGCTTGGCGAGGACAGGGGTGGATTCACCCCTCCACTTT. It encodes CASSLARTGVDSPLHF.

This clone was seen a few times. The chain uses TRBV28 and TRBJ1-4; D perhaps matches TRBD1 (5 bases). V gave up 6 bases and J gave up 7 bases, with 15 bases separating them. Germline CDR1 is MDHEN and CDR2 is SYDVKM. This CDR3 spans 14 amino acids. CDR3 nucleotide sequence: TGTGCCAGCAGCGAGTGGGGGGTTGGTGAAAAACTGTTTTTT. Protein: CASSEWGVGEKLFF.

This clone was seen a single time. The CDR3 nucleotides are TGTGCCAGCAGCCCCGGGACAGGGGCCTACGAGCAGTACTTC. Translated, it gives CASSPGTGAYEQYF. The rearrangement links TRBV7-9 to TRBJ2-7; 10 bases line up with TRBD1. V lost 5 bases, J lost 2 bases, and 3 bases stayed unmatched. Looked up from germline, CDR1 is SEHNR and CDR2 is FQNEAQ (reference sequence). The CDR3 is 14 amino acids.

This clone was seen once. The chain combines TRBV19 with TRBJ2-5; D is unclear. The CDR3 runs 16 residues. Per the germline V gene, CDR1 is LNHDA and CDR2 is SQIVND (reference sequence). Trimming took off 1 base at V and 0 bases at J, with 12 bases between the two ends. CDR3 coding DNA: TGTGCCAGTAGTATAGGGCCTGGCGGTTACCAAGAGACCCAGTACTTC. Its translation: CASSIGPGGYQETQYF.

The chain has TRBV5-6 and TRBJ1-1; a possible D gene is TRBD1 (6 bases). Trimming took 4 bases from V and 1 from J, leaving 11 bases between them. Germline lookup yields CDR1 SGHDT and CDR2 YYEEEE. This CDR3 is 14 amino acids long. CDR3 residues: CASSLEQGNTEAFF. In nucleotides, the CDR3 is TGTGCCAGCAGCCTAGAACAGGGGAACACTGAAGCTTTCTTT.

The chain recombines TRBV7-9 with TRBJ2-1, with TRBD2 matching 9 bases. The germline V gene encodes CDR1 SEHNR and CDR2 FQNEAQ (reference sequence). This CDR3 contains 16 residues. V was clipped by 2 bases and J by 1 base; unmatched bases: 3. The CDR3 loop is CASSLTLAGSYNEQFF. Written as DNA, the CDR3 is TGTGCCAGCAGCTTAACGCTAGCGGGGTCCTACAATGAGCAGTTCTTC.

This chain connects TRBV28 to TRBJ1-5; 8 nucleotides match TRBD1. Germline-derived CDR1 and CDR2 are MDHEN and SYDVKM. The CDR3 is 15 amino acids. Trimming took 4 bases from V and 1 from J; bases not matched to a gene: 3. CDR3 DNA: TGTGCCAGCAGTTACCAGGGGGCGAGCAATCAGCCCCAGCATTTT. This encodes CASSYQGASNQPQHF.

The CDR3 protein is CASSPATLARGYTF. CDR3 DNA: TGTGCCAGTAGTCCCGCGACTCTTGCGCGGGGCTACACCTTC. The V and J genes are TRBV19 and TRBJ1-2; no definite D call. The CDR3 contains 14 residues. Deletions cut 5 bases from V and 8 bases from J, with 18 bases between. CDR1 and CDR2 (germline): LNHDA, SQIVND (reference sequence).

This chain connects TRBV18 to TRBJ1-1; 8 nucleotides agree with TRBD1. Losses at the gene ends were 3 bases for V and 2 bases for J; bases not matched to a gene: 2. The CDR3 runs 14 residues. Germline assignment: CDR1 KGHSH and CDR2 LQKENI. The CDR3 loop is CASSPDRGNTEAFF. Written as DNA, the CDR3 is TGTGCCAGCTCACCCGACAGGGGCAACACTGAAGCTTTCTTT.

The CDR3 is CATSRDVDSPYGYTF. As DNA, the CDR3 is TGTGCCACCAGCAGAGATGTGGACAGTCCCTATGGCTACACCTTC. The gene calls are TRBV15 and TRBJ1-2, with a possible D match to TRBD1 (6 bases). Trimming left V 0 bases short and J 4 bases short, with 12 bases between. This CDR3 has 15 amino acids. CDR1 is LNHNV, CDR2 YYDKDF, per germline (reference sequence). The full variable domain, completed using reference TRBV15 and TRBJ1-2, is DAMVIQNPRYQVTQFGKPVTLSCSQTLNHNVMYWYQQKSSQAPKLLFHYYDKDFNNEADTPDNFQSRRPNTSFCFLDIRSPGLGDTAMYLCATSRDVDSPYGYTFGSGTRLTVV.

This chain connects TRBV11-1 to TRBJ1-6; TRBD1 might be the D (6 bases). Trimming left V 8 bases short and J 7 bases short, with 12 bases between. The CDR3 runs 13 residues. The germline V gene encodes CDR1 SGHAT and CDR2 FQDESV (reference sequence). In nucleotides, the CDR3 is TGTGCCAGCTCAGACAGGACAAATTCACCCCTCCACTTT. It codes for CASSDRTNSPLHF.

Here the CDR3 reads CASSAPTGQLYGYTF. DNA of the CDR3: TGTGCCAGCAGCGCCCCCACGGGACAGTTATATGGCTACACCTTC. The chain employs TRBV7-9 and TRBJ1-2, with TRBD1 matching 7 bases. The germline V gene encodes CDR1 SEHNR and CDR2 FQNEAQ (reference sequence). This CDR3 contains 15 residues. J lost 5 bases, V lost 5 bases, and 11 bases had no gene match.

This clone was found a few times. This chain uses TRBV3-1 (or the pseudogene TRBV3-2) with TRBJ1-1, with D unclear. The CDR3 totals 15 residues. Germline CDR1 and CDR2: LGHDT and YNNKEL (reference sequence). V was pared by 4 bases and J by 0 bases, with 12 bases between. In nucleotides, the CDR3 is TGTGCCAGCAGCCCCCTCGGTAGCATGAACACTGAAGCTTTCTTT. Translated, it gives CASSPLGSMNTEAFF.

The gene calls are TRBV19 and TRBJ1-2; D may be TRBD1 (6 bases). Trimming removed 10 bases at V and 5 bases at J, with 17 bases between. Per the germline V gene, CDR1 is LNHDA and CDR2 is SQIVND (reference sequence). This CDR3 region has 13 residues. The DNA for the CDR3 is TGTGCCATACGACCGACAGGTGGATATGGCTACACCTTC. Its protein is CAIRPTGGYGYTF.

This chain links TRBV21-1 with TRBJ2-3; the table gives TRBD2 as D, unverified against the DNA. TRBV21-1 is deemed a pseudogene. This CDR3 comprises 16 residues. CDR3 amino acids: CASSKGDSTSTDTQYF. The CDR3 nucleotides read TGTGCCAGCAGCAAAGGGGACTCCACTAGCACAGATACGCAGTATTTT.

The CDR3 sequence: CASSFLASGGASEQFF. The CDR3 region has the DNA TGTGCCAGCAGCTTCTTGGCTAGCGGGGGGGCTAGTGAGCAGTTCTTC. This chain links TRBV7-3 with TRBJ2-1, with 12 bases aligning to TRBD2. Germline values: CDR1 SGHTA, CDR2 FQGTGA. Trimming cost V 3 bases and J 9 bases; bases outside gene matches: 9. This CDR3 spans 16 amino acids.

This chain joins TRBV5-4 and TRBJ1-2; no clear D. Germline V lookup: CDR1 SGHNT, CDR2 YYREEE (reference sequence). The V end was cut by 0 bases, the J end by 7 bases, with 19 bases between. CDR3 length: 16 residues. The CDR3, as DNA: TGTGCCAGCAGCTTGGGCAGGATGCTTGTTGACCCTGGCTACACCTTC. It codes for CASSLGRMLVDPGYTF.

The gene calls are TRBV24-1 and TRBJ2-1, with 7 nucleotides matching TRBD2. The CDR3 loop spans 14 amino acids. J lost 8 bases, V lost 1 base, and 4 bases had no gene match. CDR1 and CDR2 from the germline V gene are KGHDR and SFDVKD. The CDR3 loop reads CATSDFGRGDEQFF. The DNA of the CDR3 is TGTGCCACCAGTGATTTTGGCCGGGGGGATGAGCAGTTCTTC.

The chain combines TRBV19 with TRBJ2-5, with 9 bases aligning to TRBD1. CDR3 size: 14 residues. Germline lookup yields CDR1 LNHDA and CDR2 SQIVND (reference sequence). V lost 6 bases and J lost 5; bases outside the gene matches: 7. CDR3 loop: CASSRTGVFETQYF. The DNA of the CDR3 is TGTGCCAGTAGCAGGACAGGGGTTTTCGAGACCCAGTACTTC.

This clone was seen once. The chain joins TRBV5-1 to TRBJ2-5, with D possibly TRBD2 on 6 matching bases. Germline lookup yields CDR1 SGHRS and CDR2 YFSETQ. V gave up 0 bases and J gave up 5 bases, with 14 bases separating them. The CDR3 length is 15 residues. CDR3 protein: CASSLVRGIEETQYF. The CDR3 DNA sequence: TGCGCCAGCAGCTTGGTTCGGGGGATAGAGGAGACCCAGTACTTC.

V is TRBV7-2 and J is TRBJ2-7; D is ambiguous. Deletions cut 7 bases from V and 1 base from J, with 5 bases between. The CDR3 is 11 residues long. The V gene's germline CDR1 is SGHTA and CDR2 FQGNSA. The DNA for the CDR3 is TGTGCCAGCACTACGTCCTACGAGCAGTACTTC. This sequence encodes CASTTSYEQYF.

The chain recombines TRBV2 with TRBJ2-7; D unresolved. Germline values: CDR1 SNHLY, CDR2 FYNNEI. Trimming removed 4 bases at V and 4 bases at J, with 14 bases between. The CDR3 has 14 residues. The DNA of the CDR3 is TGTGCCAGCAGTGTAGTGGCACTACCATACGAGCAGTACTTC. Translation gives CASSVVALPYEQYF.

V and J are TRBV5-6 and TRBJ1-1, with D maybe TRBD1 (6 bases). Germline values: CDR1 SGHDT, CDR2 YYEEEE. The CDR3 runs 13 residues. Trimming removed 2 bases at V and 6 bases at J, with 11 bases between. The DNA for the CDR3 is TGTGCCAGCAGCTTTGGGACATCCCCTGAAGCTTTCTTT. The encoded protein is CASSFGTSPEAFF.

The V gene is TRBV12-3 or TRBV12-4, the J gene TRBJ2-5; D is undetermined. The CDR3 sequence is 13 residues long. Between the trimmed V and J ends, which lost 1 base and 7 bases, there was a span of 10 bases. The CDR3 nucleotides read TGTGCCAGCAGTTTAGACCCAGGCCGGACCCAGTACTTC. This gives the protein CASSLDPGRTQYF.

The V and J genes are TRBV7-9 and TRBJ1-1, with 7 bases fitting TRBD1. The junction had 3 bases not matched to a gene; V was cut back by 5 bases and J by 0 bases. In germline, CDR1 is SEHNR, CDR2 FQNEAQ (reference sequence). The CDR3 has 14 amino acids. CDR3 in amino acids: CASSDRDMNTEAFF. CDR3 DNA sequence: TGTGCCAGCAGCGACAGGGACATGAACACTGAAGCTTTCTTT.

The chain links TRBV30 to TRBJ1-1; weak D call: TRBD1 (6 bases). Germline V gives CDR1 GTSNPN, CDR2 SVGIG (reference sequence). This CDR3 spans 13 amino acids. V was shortened by 4 bases and J by 7 bases, with 16 bases between the two germline ends. The CDR3 DNA is TGTGCCTGGAATTTTGACAGGTCCCTTGAAGCTTTCTTT. As protein: CAWNFDRSLEAFF.

This clone showed up just once. In nucleotides, the CDR3 is TGTGCCAGCTCACCCGCGGGAGACTACGAGCAGTACTTC. This sequence encodes CASSPAGDYEQYF. This chain connects TRBV18 to TRBJ2-7; 7 bases line up with TRBD2. Trimming cost V 3 bases and J 3 bases; bases outside gene matches: 2. The CDR3 consists of 13 residues. CDR1 is KGHSH, CDR2 LQKENI, per germline.

This clone was found once. The chain is built from TRBV12-5 and TRBJ2-1, with a weak D call TRBD2 (5 bases). The CDR3 covers 21 residues. Trimming removed 1 base from V and 7 bases from J, with 32 bases in between. Germline V gene sequence: CDR1 LGHNT, CDR2 FRNRAP. The CDR3 nucleotides are TGTGCTAGTGGTTTGGCCCGACTGAACCTGATTCTAAAACCGGGAACGAATGAGCAGTTCTTC. Protein: CASGLARLNLILKPGTNEQFF.